This T cell receptor beta chain emerged from a study of PD-L1 blockade in urothelial cancer. Study as a whole: Analyzed time points were 3 weeks (second dose) and 6 weeks after therapy began. Median blood clonality was approximately 0.08, with tens of thousands of unique TCRs.

Remarks on this clone: Antigen: not known.

Here immunoSEQ multiplex PCR was the method, and the copy in TCRdb shows in-frame clones only, minus some. The sample holds about 52,000 clones, around three quarters seen once. The study, taken as a whole, reports: Those with durable benefit had larger increases in tumor-associated blood clones at 3 weeks.

Patient disease was locally advanced or metastatic urothelial carcinoma. Unmatched junction bases numbered 5, after V lost 8 bases and J lost 9 bases. This CDR3 is 13 amino acids long. This TCR was sampled from a man between 65 and 79 years old with urothelial cancer. Source: PBMCs, taken around atezolizumab (anti-PD-L1) treatment. This sequence joins TRBV5-3 and TRBJ2-3, with 14 bases identical to TRBD2. TRBV5-3 is an ORF; its function is uncertain. The CDR3 loop reads CASGTSGRKTQYF. The CDR3 DNA sequence: TGTGCCAGCGGGACTAGCGGGAGAAAAACGCAGTATTTT.